This T cell receptor beta chain comes out of a study of shared clonotypes between healthy human individuals. Method: immunoSEQ multiplex PCR; TCRdb's copy keeps in-frame clones and lacks some. Found here are a few million clones, under 97% of them singletons; the top ten hold 0.1% to 0.15%. V was trimmed by 4 bases and J by 6 bases, leaving 16 bases between them. Germline CDR1 reads LGHNA; CDR2 reads YSLEER. The CDR3 consists of 14 residues. The sample taken for sequencing was naive CD4+ T cells sorted from blood. Subset defined: CD45RA+ positively selected. This TCR came from a man aged 18 to 30 in good health. The rearrangement links TRBV4-3 to TRBJ2-7; D is ambiguous. Here the CDR3 DNA reads TGCGCCAGCAGCCCAGAACCTCTAGTTTCCGAGCAGTACTTC. Residues: CASSPEPLVSEQYF.